This T cell receptor (beta chain) stems from a study of shared clonotypes between healthy human individuals. The assay was immunoSEQ multiplex PCR, and TCRdb's table has in-frame clones only and misses some. The table lists 2 million to 2.5 million clones, more than 90% of them singletons, with 0.1% to 0.15% in the top ten. CDR3 length: 14 amino acids. CDR1 is SGHKS and CDR2 is YYEKEE in the germline V gene (reference sequence). The ends lost 7 bases at V and 0 bases at J; junction bases unmatched: 7. This chain connects TRBV5-5 to TRBJ2-7, with 7 positions matching TRBD1. The receptor was derived from a man aged 18 to 30 in good health. The sequencing sample was made of naive CD4+ T cells sorted from blood. Subset noted: CD45RA+ positively selected. CDR3 sequence: CASAVGQASYEQYF. The CDR3 coding sequence is TGTGCCAGCGCGGTCGGACAGGCCTCCTACGAGCAGTACTTC.